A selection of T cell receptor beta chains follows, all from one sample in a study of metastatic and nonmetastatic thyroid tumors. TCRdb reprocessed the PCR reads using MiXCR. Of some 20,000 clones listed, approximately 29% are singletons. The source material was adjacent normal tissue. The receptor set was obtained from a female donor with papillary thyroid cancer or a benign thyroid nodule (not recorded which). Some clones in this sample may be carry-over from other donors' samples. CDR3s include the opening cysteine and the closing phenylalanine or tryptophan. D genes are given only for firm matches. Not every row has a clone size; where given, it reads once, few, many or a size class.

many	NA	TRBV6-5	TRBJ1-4	CASSYQAGTATNEKLFF	TGTGCCAGCAGTTATCAGGCAGGAACTGCAACTAATGAAAAACTGTTTTTT
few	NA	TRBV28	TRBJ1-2	CASSLLGFYGYTF	TGTGCCAGCAGTTTACTGGGGTTCTATGGCTACACCTTC
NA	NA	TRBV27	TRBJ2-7	CASSKLGEQYF	TGTGCCAGCAGTAAATTGGGGGAGCAGTACTTC
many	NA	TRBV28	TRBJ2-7	CASSLYTGGGSYEQYF	TGTGCCAGCAGTTTATATACAGGGGGGGGTTCCTACGAGCAGTACTTC
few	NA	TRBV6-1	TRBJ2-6	CASSEGQSGANVLTF	TGTGCCAGCAGTGAAGGGCAGTCTGGGGCCAACGTCCTGACTTTC
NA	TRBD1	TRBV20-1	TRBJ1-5	CSARDRTGGHGPQHF	TGCAGTGCTAGAGATCGGACAGGGGGTCATGGGCCCCAGCATTTT
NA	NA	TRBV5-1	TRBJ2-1	CASSKYSSYNEQFF	TGCGCCAGCAGCAAGTATAGCTCCTACAATGAGCAGTTCTTC
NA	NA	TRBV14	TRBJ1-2	CASSQDYEQYFGQGHGYTF	NA
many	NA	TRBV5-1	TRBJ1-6	CASSLGSSYNSPLHF	TGCGCCAGCAGCTTGGGGTCGTCCTATAATTCACCCCTCCACTTT
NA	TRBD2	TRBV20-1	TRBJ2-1	CSAMTSGGVNEQFF	TGCAGTGCTATGACTAGCGGGGGAGTCAATGAGCAGTTCTTC
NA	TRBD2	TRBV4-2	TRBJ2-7	CASSPGLAGVMSYEQYF	TGTGCCAGCAGTCCGGGACTAGCGGGAGTGATGTCCTACGAGCAGTACTTC
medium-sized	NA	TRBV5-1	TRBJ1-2	CASRPRVFDYGYTF	TGCGCCAGCAGACCAAGGGTATTTGACTATGGCTACACCTTC
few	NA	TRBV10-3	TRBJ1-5	CAISESTSRGGNQPQHF	TGTGCCATCAGTGAGTCGACCTCCAGGGGTGGCAATCAGCCCCAGCATTTT
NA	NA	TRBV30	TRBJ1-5	CAWSVWGDQPQHF	TGTGCCTGGAGTGTGTGGGGGGATCAGCCCCAGCATTTT
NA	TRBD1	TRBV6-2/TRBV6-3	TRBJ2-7	CASGRSNRGYEQYF	TGTGCCAGCGGTCGCAGTAACAGGGGGTACGAGCAGTACTTC
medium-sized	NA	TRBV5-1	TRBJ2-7	CASSPEGEREQYF	TGCGCCAGCAGCCCGGAAGGGGAAAGGGAGCAGTACTTC
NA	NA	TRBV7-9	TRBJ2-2	CASTPSGVNTGELFF	TGTGCCAGCACCCCCTCTGGGGTGAACACCGGGGAGCTGTTTTTT
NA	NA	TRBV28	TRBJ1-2	CASTRPTADRYTF	TGTGCCAGCACCCGTCCGACGGCAGATCGCTACACCTTC
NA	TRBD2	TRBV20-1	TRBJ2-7	CSVRTSGSYEQYF	TGCAGTGTTAGGACTAGCGGGAGTTACGAGCAGTACTTC
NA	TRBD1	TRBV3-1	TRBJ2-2	CASREQGQINTGELFF	TGTGCCAGCAGGGAACAGGGACAGATAAACACCGGGGAGCTGTTTTTT
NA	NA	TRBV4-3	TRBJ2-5	CASSQTGRETQYF	TGCGCCAGCAGCCAAACGGGAAGGGAGACCCAGTACTTC
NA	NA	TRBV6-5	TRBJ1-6	CASSYFRERGHSPLHF	TGTGCCAGCAGTTACTTCCGGGAGAGAGGCCATTCACCCCTCCACTTT
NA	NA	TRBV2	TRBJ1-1	CASSDRSGQRVEAFF	TGTGCCAGCAGTGATAGGAGCGGACAGAGGGTTGAAGCTTTCTTT
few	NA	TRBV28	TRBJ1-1	CASRTPTNTEAFF	TGTGCCAGCCGGACACCTACAAACACTGAAGCTTTCTTT
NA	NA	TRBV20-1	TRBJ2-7	CSPKGGRTSYEQYF	TGCAGTCCCAAGGGCGGACGCACCTCCTACGAGCAGTACTTC
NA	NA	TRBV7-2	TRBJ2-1	CASSLSQVSNEQFF	TGTGCCAGCAGCTTATCCCAGGTCAGCAATGAGCAGTTCTTC
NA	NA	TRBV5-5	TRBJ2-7	CASSLIGQLNEQYF	TGTGCCAGCAGCCTGATAGGACAGTTGAACGAGCAGTACTTC
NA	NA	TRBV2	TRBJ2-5	CASRPQRLQETQYF	TGTGCCAGCAGACCCCAGCGTCTCCAAGAGACCCAGTACTTC
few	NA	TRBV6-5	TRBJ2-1	CASSYPTTSSYNEQFF	TGTGCCAGCAGTTACCCGACTACGAGCTCCTACAATGAGCAGTTCTTC
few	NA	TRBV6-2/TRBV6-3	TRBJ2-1	CARQQGYEQFF	TGTGCCAGACAACAGGGTTATGAGCAGTTCTTC
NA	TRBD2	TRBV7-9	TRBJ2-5	CASSLGTSGGETQYF	TGTGCCAGCAGCCTCGGGACTAGCGGCGGGGAGACCCAGTACTTC
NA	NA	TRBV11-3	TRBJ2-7	CASSGGSDYEQYF	TGTGCCAGCAGCGGGGGGTCTGACTACGAGCAGTACTTC
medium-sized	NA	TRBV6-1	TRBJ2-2	CASRGDSNTGELFF	TGTGCCAGCAGGGGTGACAGTAACACCGGGGAGCTGTTTTTT
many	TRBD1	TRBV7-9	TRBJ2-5	CASSRNDRAGETQYF	TGTGCCAGCAGCCGAAACGACAGGGCGGGCGAGACCCAGTACTTC
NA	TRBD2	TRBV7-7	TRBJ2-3	CASILGAGVLTDTQYF	TGTGCCAGCATCTTAGGTGCGGGGGTGCTAACAGATACGCAGTACTTT
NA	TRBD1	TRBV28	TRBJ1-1	CASRPPDRAEFF	TGTGCCAGCAGACCTCCGGACAGGGCAGAGTTCTTT
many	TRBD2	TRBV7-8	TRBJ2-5	CASSLGGGAGETQYF	TGTGCCAGCAGCTTAGGCGGGGGGGCCGGGGAGACCCAGTACTTC
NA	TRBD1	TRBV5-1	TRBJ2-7	CASRPGTGAYEQYF	TGCGCCAGCAGGCCCGGGACAGGAGCCTACGAGCAGTACTTC
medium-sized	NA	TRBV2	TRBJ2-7	CASSPSDEQYF	TGTGCCAGCAGTCCTTCAGACGAGCAGTACTTC
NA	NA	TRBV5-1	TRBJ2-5	CASSLASDSQETQYF	TGCGCCAGCAGCTTAGCTTCGGACAGCCAAGAGACCCAGTACTTC
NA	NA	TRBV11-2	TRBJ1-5	CASSLDPQLYQPQHF	TGTGCCAGCAGCTTAGATCCCCAGCTTTATCAGCCCCAGCATTTT
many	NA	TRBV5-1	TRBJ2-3	CASSLRGTAGSTDTQYF	TGCGCCAGCAGCTTGCGGGGGACAGCGGGTAGCACAGATACGCAGTATTTT
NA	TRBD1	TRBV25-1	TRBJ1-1	CASSGDSELNTEAFF	TGTGCCAGCAGTGGGGACAGCGAACTGAACACTGAAGCTTTCTTT